These 26 T cell receptor beta chains were all obtained from the same sample, sequenced in a study of a mutant IDH1 vaccine in newly diagnosed glioma. Documented time point: week 47, end of study. In every dose of vaccine, 300 ug of mutant IDH1 20-mer peptide was given alongside topical imiquimod. Libraries were prepared by immunoSEQ multiplex PCR; TCRdb keeps only in-frame clonotypes and omits some of them. The table includes about 94,000 clones, 85% to 90% detected once. No antigen is known for these receptors. The sample here was PBMCs, taken from a glioma patient whose treatment included an IDH1 peptide vaccine. The source is a woman between 45 and 65 years old with glioma.

This chain joins TRBV19 and TRBJ1-2; the D gene is possibly TRBD1 (6 bases). The V end lost 8 bases, the J end lost 0 bases, and 10 bases lay between the germline ends. The germline V gene has CDR1 LNHDA and CDR2 SQIVND (reference sequence). The CDR3 is 13 amino acids. The CDR3 region is CASLRGANYGYTF. CDR3 DNA: TGTGCCAGTTTAAGGGGGGCTAACTATGGCTACACCTTC.

The V call is TRBV7-9, the J call TRBJ1-4; no clear D. This CDR3 region has 16 residues. The V and J ends lost 2 bases and 0 bases respectively, with 10 bases between them. Looked up from germline, CDR1 is SEHNR and CDR2 is FQNEAQ (reference sequence). The CDR3 nucleotides are TGTGCCAGCAGCTTAAGTAGGTGGGCAACTAATGAAAAACTGTTTTTT. It translates to CASSLSRWATNEKLFF.

The chain couples TRBV4-1 to TRBJ2-3; 14 nucleotides agree with TRBD2. CDR1 and CDR2 from the germline V gene are MGHRA and YSYEKL. The CDR3 runs 15 residues. Trimming at V came to 6 bases and at J to 3 bases, leaving 2 bases not matched to a gene. The CDR3 coding sequence is TGCGCCAGCAGTGGACTAGCGGGAGGTACAGATACGCAGTATTTT. Its protein is CASSGLAGGTDTQYF.

DNA for the CDR3: TGTGCCAGCAGGCCCCCAGGGGTCAGGAACACTGAAGCTTTCTTT. It yields the protein CASRPPGVRNTEAFF. The chain joins TRBV6-6 to TRBJ1-1; D possibly corresponds to TRBD1 (6 bases). The germline V gene encodes CDR1 MNHNY and CDR2 SVGAGI (reference sequence). The V and J ends lost 6 bases and 1 base respectively, with 15 bases between them. The CDR3 spans 15 residues.

This chain links TRBV28 with TRBJ2-2; TRBD2 agrees at 14 bases. The V gene end was trimmed by 7 bases and the J gene end by 7 bases; junction bases not matched to a gene: 17. CDR3 length: 19 amino acids. Germline values: CDR1 MDHEN, CDR2 SYDVKM. The chain's CDR3 is CASTSPGRLAGGGIGELFF. For the CDR3, the DNA is TGTGCCAGCACCTCCCCGGGGCGACTAGCGGGAGGGGGAATCGGGGAGCTGTTTTTT.

This chain links TRBV12-5 with TRBJ2-1; D possibly uses TRBD1 or TRBD2 (5 bases each). The V gene lost 6 bases and the J gene lost 1 base, with 16 bases spanning the gap. There are 16 residues in the CDR3. Germline loops: CDR1 LGHNT, CDR2 FRNRAP. CDR3 DNA: TGTGCTAGTGGGAAAAGATCGGGACCTTCCTACAATGAGCAGTTCTTC. Its translation: CASGKRSGPSYNEQFF.

A few counts support this clone. The V call is TRBV9, the J call TRBJ2-1; D ambiguous. This CDR3 is 13 amino acids long. Trimming took off 2 bases at V and 8 bases at J, with 11 bases between the two ends. CDR1 is SGDLS and CDR2 is YYNGEE in the germline V gene. The CDR3: CASSVIGYDEQFF. The DNA for the CDR3 is TGTGCCAGCAGCGTGATAGGGTATGATGAGCAGTTCTTC.

The gene calls are TRBV2 and TRBJ2-5; the D gene is possibly TRBD2 (5 bases). V was shortened by 9 bases and J by 5 bases, with 16 bases between the two germline ends. CDR3 length: 13 amino acids. Germline CDR1 is SNHLY and CDR2 is FYNNEI. CDR3 bases: TGTGCCAGTACCACTAGGGAGTGGGAGACCCAGTACTTC. This codes for CASTTREWETQYF. Looking up the rest from reference TRBV2 and TRBJ2-5 gives the full variable domain: EPEVTQTPSHQVTQMGQEVILRCVPISNHLYFYWYRQILGQKVEFLVSFYNNEISEKSEIFDDQFSVERPDGSNFTLKIRSTKLEDSAMYFCASTTREWETQYFGPGTRLLVL.

J is TRBJ2-4 and V is TRBV6-5; no clear D. Germline CDR1 MNHEY, CDR2 SVGAGI. The CDR3 runs to 13 residues. V was shortened by 0 bases and J by 6 bases, with 6 bases between the two germline ends. The chain's CDR3 is CASSYSMANIQYF. In DNA, the CDR3 is TGTGCCAGCAGTTACTCGATGGCAAACATTCAGTACTTC.

J is TRBJ2-1 and V is TRBV13; 9 positions match TRBD2. The ends lost 6 bases at V and 1 base at J; junction bases unmatched: 7. The CDR3 is 16 residues long. Germline CDR1 and CDR2: PRHDT and FYEKMQ (reference sequence). The CDR3 DNA sequence: TGTGCCAGCAGGAGCGGGAGGCCCTTATCCTACAATGAGCAGTTCTTC. Protein sequence: CASRSGRPLSYNEQFF. The full variable domain, in which reference TRBV13 and TRBJ2-1 provide the parts outside the CDR3, is AAGVIQSPRHLIKEKRETATLKCYPIPRHDTVYWYQQGPGQDPQFLISFYEKMQSDKGSIPDRFSAQQFSDYHSELNMSSLELGDSALYFCASRSGRPLSYNEQFFGPGTRLTVL.

Here the CDR3 DNA reads TGCGCCAGCAGCCCGCGGGGGGGCCCTCGCCAGACCCAGTACTTC. Amino acids: CASSPRGGPRQTQYF. The chain joins TRBV5-1 to TRBJ2-5, with TRBD2 identical over 9 bases. The trim removed 4 bases at V and 6 bases at J, leaving 10 bases unmatched. The CDR3 is made up of 15 amino acids. CDR1 and CDR2 from the germline V gene are SGHRS and YFSETQ.

The chain combines TRBV2 with TRBJ2-3; 13 bases agree with TRBD2. This CDR3 has 16 amino acids. The trim removed 8 bases at V and 5 bases at J, leaving 10 bases unmatched. CDR1 SNHLY and CDR2 FYNNEI come from the germline V gene. The CDR3 reads CASYSLTSGRQDTQYF. CDR3 DNA sequence: TGTGCCAGCTACTCCCTGACTAGCGGGAGGCAAGATACGCAGTATTTT.

In nucleotides, the CDR3 is TGCGCCACCCTTAAAGATACGCAGTATTTT. Translating it yields CATLKDTQYF. The chain combines TRBV10-2 with TRBJ2-3; D is undetermined. The CDR3 is 10 residues long. Trimming took off 10 bases at V and 5 bases at J, with 7 bases between the two ends. Germline assignment: CDR1 WSHSY and CDR2 SAAADI.

The rearrangement links TRBV10-3 to TRBJ2-5; TRBD1 is a possible D gene (5 bases). The CDR3 consists of 13 residues. The germline V gene has CDR1 ENHRY and CDR2 SYGVKD. The V end was cut by 3 bases, the J end by 2 bases, with 7 bases between. The CDR3 DNA follows: TGTGCCATCAGTGACGCAGGGCAAGAGACCCAGTACTTC. Amino acids: CAISDAGQETQYF.

The V and J genes are TRBV7-9 and TRBJ1-4; D uncertain. The ends were cut back, 4 bases at V and 13 bases at J, with 19 bases in the middle. The germline V gene has CDR1 SEHNR and CDR2 FQNEAQ (reference sequence). CDR3 length: 14 residues. CDR3 in DNA: TGTGCCAGCAGCTGGACCGAGGTTTCCCCGGTACTGTTTTTT. Translation gives CASSWTEVSPVLFF.

The chain joins TRBV7-9 to TRBJ2-5; D is tentatively TRBD1 or TRBD2 (5 bases each). The J call may be in error: the DNA end matches TRBJ2-7 better. This CDR3 has 14 residues. Germline values: CDR1 SEHNR, CDR2 FQNEAQ (reference sequence). The CDR3 coding sequence is TGTGCCAGCAGCTTAGGGCAGGGAGCCTACGAGCAGTACTTC. Amino acid sequence: CASSLGQGAYEQYF.

This rearrangement joins TRBV11-2 to TRBJ1-1; D is unresolved. CDR3 length: 15 residues. The germline CDR1 and CDR2 sequences are SGHAT and FQNNGV. Trimming took off 2 bases at V and 0 bases at J, with 10 bases between the two ends. CDR3: CASSLTASMNTEAFF. The DNA for the CDR3 is TGTGCCAGCAGCTTAACAGCTTCCATGAACACTGAAGCTTTCTTT.

This chain joins TRBV19 and TRBJ2-3; 9 bases agree with TRBD1. The CDR3 runs to 14 residues. The V gene end was trimmed by 5 bases and the J gene end by 5 bases; junction bases not matched to a gene: 5. Germline loops: CDR1 LNHDA, CDR2 SQIVND (reference sequence). CDR3 nucleotide sequence: TGTGCCAGTAGTCTACAGGGGGCCGGAGATACGCAGTATTTT. It codes for CASSLQGAGDTQYF.

This chain uses TRBV10-3 with TRBJ1-1; no clear D. Germline assignment: CDR1 ENHRY and CDR2 SYGVKD. The CDR3 consists of 14 residues. Trimming took off 4 bases at V and 0 bases at J, with 9 bases between the two ends. The CDR3 loop reads CAISVQPMNTEAFF. CDR3 DNA: TGTGCCATCAGTGTACAGCCGATGAACACTGAAGCTTTCTTT.

CDR3 nucleotide sequence: TGTGCTAGTGCCGCCGCGGGACAGAGGCCTTTTGTAGATGGCTACACCTTC. Its translation is CASAAAGQRPFVDGYTF. The V and J genes are TRBV12-5 and TRBJ1-2; TRBD1 matches 7 bases. V dropped 7 bases and J dropped 6; count of bases not matched to a gene: 20. The germline CDR1 and CDR2 sequences are LGHNT and FRNRAP. The CDR3 runs 17 residues.

The rearrangement joins TRBV10-3 to TRBJ1-3; 7 bases agree with TRBD1. The germline V gene encodes CDR1 ENHRY and CDR2 SYGVKD. The CDR3 has 15 amino acids. The DNA of the CDR3 is TGTGCTACCACTCCCCAGGGGGACATCGGAAACACCATATATTTT. Residues: CATTPQGDIGNTIYF.

This sequence joins TRBV27 and TRBJ2-1, with D tentatively TRBD2 (7 bases). This CDR3 has 18 amino acids. V was clipped by 2 bases and J by 5 bases, with 22 bases between them. Per the germline V gene, CDR1 is MNHEY and CDR2 is SMNVEV (reference sequence). CDR3 sequence: CASSLEGEGVGKDNEQFF. The DNA for the CDR3 is TGTGCCAGCAGTTTAGAGGGGGAGGGGGTGGGTAAGGACAATGAGCAGTTCTTC.

The gene calls are TRBV5-4 and TRBJ1-5; D is unclear. V lost 4 bases, J lost 4 bases, and 9 bases lay in between. This CDR3 has 13 residues. Per germline, CDR1 SGHNT and CDR2 YYREEE (reference sequence). DNA of the CDR3: TGTGCCAGCAGCGTCGACTGGAATCAGCCCCAGCATTTT. This codes for CASSVDWNQPQHF.

The chain combines TRBV4-2 with TRBJ1-6, with D uncertain. V shed 0 bases and J shed 8 bases, with 14 bases lying between them. The germline V gene has CDR1 LGHNA and CDR2 YNFKEQ. The CDR3 contains 16 residues. For the CDR3, the DNA is TGTGCCAGCAGCCAAGAAGAGTCCACGCCGGATTCACCCCTCCACTTT. This gives the protein CASSQEESTPDSPLHF.

The chain combines TRBV4-1 with TRBJ2-7, with 8 bases aligning to TRBD2. There are 15 residues in the CDR3. The germline CDR1 and CDR2 sequences are MGHRA and YSYEKL. J was trimmed by 5 bases and V by 0 bases; bases with no gene match: 6. The CDR3 DNA reads TGCGCCAGCAGCCAAGATCTGGGACTAGTCAACGAGCAGTACTTC. This codes for CASSQDLGLVNEQYF.

The chain recombines TRBV19 with TRBJ1-5; 7 bases align to TRBD1. Unmatched junction bases numbered 13, after V lost 5 bases and J lost 3 bases. The CDR3 has 17 residues. In germline, CDR1 is LNHDA, CDR2 SQIVND (reference sequence). The CDR3 loop reads CASSGTTGYVANQPQHF. Here the CDR3 DNA reads TGTGCCAGTAGTGGAACGACAGGGTACGTCGCCAATCAGCCCCAGCATTTT.